Following are 29 T cell receptor beta chains from one sample sequenced in a study of T cells in Graves' hyperthyroidism and ophthalmopathy. TCR beta CDR3 regions were amplified from RNA. First-round RT-PCR with HTBI primers amplified the TCR CDR3 region. TCRdb re-called the multiplex PCR reads through MiXCR, storing one row per CDR3 protein. The sample records about 640,000 distinct CDR3 sequences, about a fifth being singletons. Sequences were obtained from blood. These receptors came from a man between 25 and 39 years old with Graves' ophthalmopathy.

The gene calls are TRBV6-9 and TRBJ1-4; 9 positions match TRBD1. There are 17 residues in the CDR3. The V and J ends lost 3 bases and 3 bases, in that order; junction bases with no gene match: 8. Germline V gives CDR1 MNHGY, CDR2 SVAAGI. CDR3 coding DNA: TGTGCCAGCAGTTACCTCGCAGGGGACAGGGCTAATGAAAAACTGTTTTTT. It specifies CASSYLAGDRANEKLFF.

This clonotype showed up many times. The V and J genes are TRBV27 and TRBJ2-7, with 10 bases matching TRBD1. Germline trimming cut 3 bases from V and 2 bases from J; bases unmatched to any gene: 4. CDR1 MNHEY and CDR2 SMNVEV come from the germline V gene (reference sequence). The CDR3 is made up of 15 amino acids. DNA of the CDR3: TGTGCCAGCAGTTTGTATGGACAGGGGGCCTACGAGCAGTACTTC. It is translated as CASSLYGQGAYEQYF.

The table lists this clonotype with many counts. The rearrangement uses TRBV5-1 and TRBJ2-3, with 13 bases fitting TRBD2. The trim removed 1 base at V and 6 bases at J, leaving 5 bases unmatched. Germline V lookup: CDR1 SGHRS, CDR2 YFSETQ. CDR3 length: 16 residues. CDR3 amino acids: CASSLPGTSGEDTQYF. The CDR3 nucleotides are TGCGCCAGCAGCTTGCCCGGGACTAGCGGGGAGGATACGCAGTATTTT. Variable domain in full (rest from reference TRBV5-1 and TRBJ2-3): KAGVTQTPRYLIKTRGQQVTLSCSPISGHRSVSWYQQTPGQGLQFLFEYFSETQRNKGNFPGRFSGRQFSNSRSEMNVSTLELGDSALYLCASSLPGTSGEDTQYFGPGTRLTVL.

This clonotype was observed many times. The chain uses TRBV11-2 and TRBJ1-1, with a possible D match to TRBD1 (5 bases). CDR3 size: 16 residues. The germline V and J ends were trimmed by 0 bases and 5 bases, with 16 bases remaining between them. The V gene's germline CDR1 is SGHAT and CDR2 FQNNGV. CDR3 loop: CASSLDGPGARTEAFF. CDR3 bases: TGTGCCAGCAGCTTAGACGGGCCCGGGGCGAGAACTGAAGCTTTCTTT.

V is TRBV12-3 or TRBV12-4 and J is TRBJ2-1; D might be TRBD2 (5 bases). The V and J ends lost 6 bases and 9 bases respectively, with 15 bases between them. The CDR3 has 13 residues. The CDR3 is CASRPEGSGEQFF. DNA for the CDR3: TGTGCCAGCAGGCCAGAGGGTTCGGGTGAGCAGTTCTTC.

This clonotype has just a few counts. The chain has TRBV10-3 and TRBJ2-7, with 10 bases that match TRBD1. The junction had 7 bases not matched to a gene; V was cut back by 5 bases and J by 6 bases. From germline, CDR1 is ENHRY and CDR2 SYGVKD. The CDR3 length is 14 residues. The CDR3 DNA follows: TGTGCCATCAGTTCCGGGACAGGGGTGTTCGAGCAGTACTTC. This encodes CAISSGTGVFEQYF.

This clonotype was seen many times. The chain joins TRBV6-1 to TRBJ2-2; tentative D call: TRBD2 (7 bases). Trimming took off 5 bases at V and 6 bases at J, with 16 bases between the two ends. Germline V lookup: CDR1 MNHNS, CDR2 SASEGT. The CDR3 consists of 15 residues. DNA of the CDR3: TGTGCCAGCAGTCCGAGGGGGGAGGGCTCCGGGGAGCTGTTTTTT. This gives the protein CASSPRGEGSGELFF.

This chain connects TRBV6-1 to TRBJ1-2; D remains ambiguous. The germline V and J ends were trimmed by 5 bases and 5 bases, with 9 bases remaining between them. This CDR3 is 12 amino acids long. Germline CDR1 and CDR2: MNHNS and SASEGT. In DNA, the CDR3 is TGTGCCAGCAGTACCCAGGAATATGGCTACACCTTC. Translating gives CASSTQEYGYTF.

This clonotype showed up just a few times. CDR3 in amino acids: CASSPGGQGAYEQYF. The CDR3 DNA reads TGTGCCAGCTCACCAGGGGGACAGGGGGCCTACGAGCAGTACTTC. This chain connects TRBV18 to TRBJ2-7, with 11 bases fitting TRBD1. The germline V gene encodes CDR1 KGHSH and CDR2 LQKENI. This CDR3 spans 15 amino acids. V lost 2 bases, J lost 2 bases, and 2 bases stayed unmatched. Variable domain in full (rest from reference TRBV18 and TRBJ2-7): NAGVMQNPRHLVRRRGQEARLRCSPMKGHSHVYWYRQLPEEGLKFMVYLQKENIIDESGMPKERFSAEFPKEGPSILRIQQVVRGDSAAYFCASSPGGQGAYEQYFGPGTRLTVT.

This chain connects TRBV4-2 to TRBJ2-7, with 9 bases aligning to TRBD2. V dropped 1 base and J dropped 6; count of bases not matched to a gene: 4. The CDR3 contains 14 residues. CDR1 LGHNA and CDR2 YNFKEQ come from the germline V gene. The CDR3 reads CASSQGAGGGEQYF. CDR3 bases: TGTGCCAGCAGCCAAGGAGCGGGAGGCGGCGAGCAGTACTTC.

Many counts were recorded for this clonotype. This chain uses TRBV12-3 or TRBV12-4 with TRBJ1-2; D remains ambiguous. Between the trimmed V and J ends, which lost 2 bases and 6 bases, there was a span of 10 bases. The CDR3 extends over 13 amino acids. The CDR3 DNA reads TGTGCCAGCAGTTTAAAGAACTTACATGGCTACACCTTC. Translation: CASSLKNLHGYTF.

In this sample, this clonotype turned up a few times. The gene calls are TRBV29-1 and TRBJ1-2; 10 bases map to TRBD1. The CDR3 sequence is 16 residues long. Unmatched junction bases numbered 10, after V lost 2 bases and J lost 4 bases. Germline CDR1 SQVTM, CDR2 ANQGSEA. The CDR3: CSVEKSRDRGLYGYTF. CDR3 coding DNA: TGCAGCGTTGAAAAGTCTCGGGACAGGGGACTCTATGGCTACACCTTC.

CDR3 in amino acids: CASRSSAQETQYF. CDR3 nucleotides: TGTGCCAGCAGATCTTCTGCCCAAGAGACCCAGTACTTC. This chain uses TRBV2 with TRBJ2-5; D remains unclear. Germline V gives CDR1 SNHLY, CDR2 FYNNEI. Trimming removed 6 bases from V and 1 base from J, with 9 bases in between. The CDR3 runs 13 residues.

This clonotype was found a few times. The chain uses TRBV5-1 and TRBJ2-7; 8 bases are a match to TRBD1. J was trimmed by 3 bases and V by 2 bases; bases with no gene match: 7. CDR3 length: 15 residues. Germline V gives CDR1 SGHRS, CDR2 YFSETQ. The CDR3 here is CASSFKDRDFYEQYF. The CDR3 DNA reads as TGCGCCAGCAGCTTTAAGGACAGGGACTTCTACGAGCAGTACTTC.

The chain couples TRBV2 to TRBJ2-7, with D possibly being TRBD2 (5 bases). The V end was cut by 3 bases, the J end by 4 bases, with 10 bases between. The CDR3 consists of 13 residues. The germline V gene has CDR1 SNHLY and CDR2 FYNNEI. The CDR3 DNA sequence: TGTGCCAGCAGTGAGGGAGTGGGATACGAGCAGTACTTC. Amino acid sequence: CASSEGVGYEQYF.

This clonotype was found many times. The chain is built from TRBV7-8 and TRBJ2-3, with D perhaps TRBD2 (6 bases). The CDR3 runs to 17 residues. With 5 bases removed from V and 1 base from J, the gap between germline ends came to 19 bases. Germline V lookup: CDR1 SGHVS, CDR2 FQNEAQ. Here the CDR3 DNA reads TGTGCCAGCAGCGCCACTACTAGCAGCCTAGGCACAGATACGCAGTATTTT. It yields the protein CASSATTSSLGTDTQYF.

This clonotype was seen a few times. This chain connects TRBV12-3 or TRBV12-4 to TRBJ1-5; the D gene is possibly TRBD1 (6 bases). The CDR3 has 15 amino acids. The V and J ends lost 4 bases and 3 bases respectively, with 13 bases between them. CDR3 region: CASSWTDSYNQPQHF. CDR3 bases: TGTGCCAGCAGTTGGACGGACAGTTACAATCAGCCCCAGCATTTT.

The chain has TRBV5-1 and TRBJ2-2; D not certain. Trimming took off 0 bases at V and 5 bases at J, with 14 bases between the two ends. The V gene's germline CDR1 is SGHRS and CDR2 YFSETQ. The CDR3 extends over 16 amino acids. CDR3 nucleotides: TGCGCCAGCAGCTTGGAGCCGGGTCTTGGGACCGGGGAGCTGTTTTTT. Translating gives CASSLEPGLGTGELFF.

This clonotype was seen a handful of times. This chain uses TRBV2 with TRBJ2-5; no definite D call. Trimming pared 7 bases from V and 5 bases from J, leaving 17 bases between. Germline V lookup: CDR1 SNHLY, CDR2 FYNNEI. This CDR3 contains 14 residues. The CDR3 nucleotides are TGTGCCAGCACCAGAGCAGGATCCCGGGAGACCCAGTACTTC. It yields the protein CASTRAGSRETQYF.

This clonotype was counted between two and nine times. The chain has TRBV7-6 and TRBJ1-1; maybe TRBD1 (5 bases). The CDR3 runs 14 residues. The V end was cut by 2 bases, the J end by 4 bases, with 11 bases between. The germline V gene has CDR1 SGHVS and CDR2 FNYEAQ. The CDR3 spells CASSLSEGATEAFF. In DNA form, the CDR3 reads TGTGCCAGCAGCTTAAGTGAAGGGGCCACTGAAGCTTTCTTT.

The chain joins TRBV10-3 to TRBJ2-3; D gene uncertain. The CDR3 spans 15 residues. CDR1 and CDR2 from the germline V gene are ENHRY and SYGVKD. V was pared by 4 bases and J by 2 bases, with 13 bases between. The CDR3 here is CAISVQDSHTDTQYF. The CDR3 DNA reads as TGTGCCATCAGTGTTCAGGATTCTCACACAGATACGCAGTATTTT.

This clonotype was found a few times. V is TRBV4-3 and J is TRBJ2-3; 7 bases fit TRBD2. After removal of 1 base from V and 0 bases from J, the junction contained 10 bases not matched to a gene. The CDR3 runs 18 residues. Germline V gene sequence: CDR1 LGHNA, CDR2 YSLEER. Here the CDR3 reads CASSQGLLSGLSTDTQYF. Here the CDR3 DNA reads TGCGCCAGCAGCCAAGGTTTACTTAGCGGGCTTAGCACAGATACGCAGTATTTT.

The table lists this clonotype with a few counts. The J gene is TRBJ1-4, the V gene TRBV27; no reliable D call. The CDR3 has 15 amino acids. Germline values: CDR1 MNHEY, CDR2 SMNVEV (reference sequence). The V end was cut by 3 bases, the J end by 3 bases, with 11 bases between. The CDR3 spells CASSFLGGANEKLFF. For the CDR3, the DNA is TGTGCCAGCAGTTTTCTTGGCGGAGCTAATGAAAAACTGTTTTTT.

This clonotype was recorded at least ten times. J is TRBJ2-1 and V is TRBV27; TRBD2 is a possible D gene (6 bases). Germline CDR1 reads MNHEY; CDR2 reads SMNVEV (reference sequence). The CDR3 consists of 17 residues. The ends were cut back, 3 bases at V and 4 bases at J, with 19 bases in the middle. The CDR3 spells CASSFGLAGGSYNEQFF. The CDR3 region has the DNA TGTGCCAGCAGTTTTGGTCTAGCCGGAGGGTCGTACAATGAGCAGTTCTTC.

V usage is TRBV15 and J usage is TRBJ2-5; maybe TRBD1 (5 bases). Trimming removed 5 bases from V and 9 bases from J, with 22 bases in between. CDR3 length: 15 amino acids. In germline, CDR1 is LNHNV, CDR2 YYDKDF (reference sequence). As DNA, the CDR3 is TGTGCCACCAGCGGCAGGGTAGCAGACGACGTGGCCCAGTACTTC. This translates into CATSGRVADDVAQYF. Drawing the rest from reference TRBV15 and TRBJ2-5, the complete variable domain is DAMVIQNPRYQVTQFGKPVTLSCSQTLNHNVMYWYQQKSSQAPKLLFHYYDKDFNNEADTPDNFQSRRPNTSFCFLDIRSPGLGDTAMYLCATSGRVADDVAQYFGPGTRLLVL.

The chain has TRBV15 and TRBJ1-5; D unclear. The CDR3 has 13 amino acids. From germline, CDR1 is LNHNV and CDR2 YYDKDF (reference sequence). V lost 4 bases and J lost 2, with 6 bases in between. The CDR3 bases are TGTGCCACCAGCACTTTTCGCAATCAGCCCCAGCATTTT. This encodes CATSTFRNQPQHF. The variable domain in full, completed from reference TRBV15 and TRBJ1-5, reads DAMVIQNPRYQVTQFGKPVTLSCSQTLNHNVMYWYQQKSSQAPKLLFHYYDKDFNNEADTPDNFQSRRPNTSFCFLDIRSPGLGDTAMYLCATSTFRNQPQHFGDGTRLSIL.

This clonotype was detected only a few times. The chain combines TRBV29-1 with TRBJ1-4, with 7 bases that match TRBD1. The germline CDR1 and CDR2 sequences are SQVTM and ANQGSEA. The CDR3 has 12 residues. Trimming removed 8 bases from V and 7 bases from J; junction bases left unmatched: 7. For the CDR3, the DNA is TGCAGCACGCCAGGGGGGGGTGAAAAACTGTTTTTT. The encoded protein is CSTPGGGEKLFF. The entire variable domain, with the rest obtained from reference TRBV29-1 and TRBJ1-4, is as follows: SAVISQKPSRDICQRGTSLTIQCQVDSQVTMMFWYRQQPGQSLTLIATANQGSEATYESGFVIDKFPISRPNLTFSTLTVSNMSPEDSSIYLCSTPGGGEKLFFGSGTQLSVL.

The V gene is TRBV25-1, the J gene TRBJ2-5, with 9 positions matching TRBD2. CDR1 and CDR2 from the germline V gene are MGHDK and SYGVNS. This CDR3 is 13 amino acids long. J was trimmed by 5 bases and V by 7 bases; bases with no gene match: 5. CDR3 loop: CASTLAGPETQYF. CDR3 bases: TGTGCCAGCACCCTAGCGGGACCGGAGACCCAGTACTTC.

This rearrangement joins TRBV5-1 to TRBJ2-7; 13 nucleotides match TRBD2. Germline V gene data show CDR1 as SGHRS and CDR2 as YFSETQ. CDR3 length: 17 amino acids. Trimming cost V 1 base and J 5 bases; bases outside gene matches: 9. The DNA of the CDR3 is TGCGCCAGCAGCTTGATCCGGACTAGCGGGAGAGTACACGAGCAGTACTTC. Residues: CASSLIRTSGRVHEQYF.